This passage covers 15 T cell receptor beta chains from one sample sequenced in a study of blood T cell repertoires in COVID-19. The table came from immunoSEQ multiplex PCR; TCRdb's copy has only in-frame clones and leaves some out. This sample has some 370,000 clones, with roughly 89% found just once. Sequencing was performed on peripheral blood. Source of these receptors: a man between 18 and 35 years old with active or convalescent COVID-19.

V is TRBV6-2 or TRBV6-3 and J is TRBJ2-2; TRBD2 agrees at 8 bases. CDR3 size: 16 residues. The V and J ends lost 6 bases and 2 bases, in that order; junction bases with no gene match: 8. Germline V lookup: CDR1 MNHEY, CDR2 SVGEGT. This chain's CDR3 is CASSPLAGGNTGELFF. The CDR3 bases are TGTGCCAGCAGCCCTTTGGCGGGGGGAAACACCGGGGAGCTGTTTTTT.

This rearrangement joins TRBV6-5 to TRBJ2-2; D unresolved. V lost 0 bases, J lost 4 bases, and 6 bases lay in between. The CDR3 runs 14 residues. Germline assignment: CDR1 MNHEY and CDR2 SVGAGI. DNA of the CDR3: TGTGCCAGCAGTTACTCTCAGTTCACCGGGGAGCTGTTTTTT. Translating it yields CASSYSQFTGELFF.

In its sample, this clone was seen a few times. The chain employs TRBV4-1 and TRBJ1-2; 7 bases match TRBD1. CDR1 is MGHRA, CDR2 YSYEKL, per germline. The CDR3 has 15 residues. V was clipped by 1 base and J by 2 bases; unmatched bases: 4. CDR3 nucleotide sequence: TGCGCCAGCAGCCAAGCGCGGGGACAGAACTATGGCTACACCTTC. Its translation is CASSQARGQNYGYTF.

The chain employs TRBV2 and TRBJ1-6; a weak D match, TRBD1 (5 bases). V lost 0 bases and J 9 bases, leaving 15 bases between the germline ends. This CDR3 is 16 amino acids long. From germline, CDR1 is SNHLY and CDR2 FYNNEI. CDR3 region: CASSEALFRVASPLHF. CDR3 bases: TGTGCCAGCAGTGAAGCGCTTTTCAGGGTAGCTTCACCCCTCCACTTT.

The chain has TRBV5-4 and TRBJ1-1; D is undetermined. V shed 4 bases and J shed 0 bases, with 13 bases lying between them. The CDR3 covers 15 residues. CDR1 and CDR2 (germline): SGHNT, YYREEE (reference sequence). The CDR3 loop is CASSPALPMNTEAFF. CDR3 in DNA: TGTGCCAGCAGCCCCGCCCTCCCTATGAACACTGAAGCTTTCTTT.

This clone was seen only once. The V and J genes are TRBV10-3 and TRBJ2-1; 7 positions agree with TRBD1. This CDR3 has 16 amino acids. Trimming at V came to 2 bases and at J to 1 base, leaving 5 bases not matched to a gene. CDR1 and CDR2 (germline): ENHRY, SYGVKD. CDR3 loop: CAISEADRASYNEQFF. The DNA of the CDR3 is TGTGCCATCAGTGAGGCCGACAGGGCATCCTACAATGAGCAGTTCTTC.

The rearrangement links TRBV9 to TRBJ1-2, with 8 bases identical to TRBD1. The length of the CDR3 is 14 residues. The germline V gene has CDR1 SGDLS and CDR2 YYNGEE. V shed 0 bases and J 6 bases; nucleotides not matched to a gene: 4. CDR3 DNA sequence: TGTGCCAGCAGCGTAGGGGCAGGGGGCGATGGCTACACCTTC. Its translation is CASSVGAGGDGYTF.

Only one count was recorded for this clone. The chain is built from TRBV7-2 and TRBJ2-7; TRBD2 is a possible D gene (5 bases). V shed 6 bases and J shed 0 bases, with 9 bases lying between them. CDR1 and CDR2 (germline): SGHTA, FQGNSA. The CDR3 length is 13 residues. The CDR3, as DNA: TGTGCCAGCAGACCGGGGAGCTCCTACGAGCAGTACTTC. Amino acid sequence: CASRPGSSYEQYF.

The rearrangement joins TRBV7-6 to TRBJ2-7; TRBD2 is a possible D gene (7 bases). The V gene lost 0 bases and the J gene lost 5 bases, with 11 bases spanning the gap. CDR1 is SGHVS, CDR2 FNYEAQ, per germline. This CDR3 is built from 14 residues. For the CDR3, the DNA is TGTGCCAGCAGCTTAGCGGGGGGGCCCCACGAGCAGTACTTC. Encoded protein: CASSLAGGPHEQYF.

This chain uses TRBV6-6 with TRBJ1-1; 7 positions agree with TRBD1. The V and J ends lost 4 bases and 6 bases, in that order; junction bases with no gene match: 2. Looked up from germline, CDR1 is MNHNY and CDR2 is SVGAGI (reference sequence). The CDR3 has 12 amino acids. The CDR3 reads CASSSTGSEAFF. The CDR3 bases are TGTGCCAGCAGTTCGACAGGGTCTGAAGCTTTCTTT.

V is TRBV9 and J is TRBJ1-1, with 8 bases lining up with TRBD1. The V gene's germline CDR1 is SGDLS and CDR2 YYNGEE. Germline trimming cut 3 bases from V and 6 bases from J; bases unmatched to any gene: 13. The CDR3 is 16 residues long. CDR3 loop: CASSASLWTGMAEAFF. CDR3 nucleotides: TGTGCCAGCAGCGCCTCGTTGTGGACAGGGATGGCTGAAGCTTTCTTT.

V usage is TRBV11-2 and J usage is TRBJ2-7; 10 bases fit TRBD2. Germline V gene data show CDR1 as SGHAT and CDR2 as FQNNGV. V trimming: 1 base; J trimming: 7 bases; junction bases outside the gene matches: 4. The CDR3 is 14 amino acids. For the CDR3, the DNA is TGTGCCAGCAGCTTAGGGCTAGCGGGAGAGGAGCAGTACTTC. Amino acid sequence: CASSLGLAGEEQYF.

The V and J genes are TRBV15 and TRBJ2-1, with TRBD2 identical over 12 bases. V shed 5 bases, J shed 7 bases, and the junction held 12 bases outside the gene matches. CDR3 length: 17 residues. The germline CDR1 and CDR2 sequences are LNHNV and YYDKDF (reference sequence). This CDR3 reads CATSSATSGSGGNEQFF. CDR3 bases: TGTGCCACCAGCTCCGCGACTAGCGGGAGTGGTGGTAATGAGCAGTTCTTC.

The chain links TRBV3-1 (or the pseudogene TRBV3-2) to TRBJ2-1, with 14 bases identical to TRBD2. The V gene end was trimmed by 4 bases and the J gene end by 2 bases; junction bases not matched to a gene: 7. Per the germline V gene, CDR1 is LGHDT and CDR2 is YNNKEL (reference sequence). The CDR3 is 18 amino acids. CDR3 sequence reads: CASSRLAGGPSPYNEQFF. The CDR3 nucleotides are TGTGCCAGCAGCCGACTAGCGGGAGGGCCCTCACCCTACAATGAGCAGTTCTTC.

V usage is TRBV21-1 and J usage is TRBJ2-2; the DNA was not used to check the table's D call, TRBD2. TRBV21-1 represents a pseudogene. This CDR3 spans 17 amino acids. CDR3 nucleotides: TGTGCCAGCAGCCCCCCCCTGATAGCGGTTGAGGGCGGGGAGCTGTTTTTT. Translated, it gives CASSPPLIAVEGGELFF.